This TCR beta chain originates from a study of vaccination effects on CD4 cells after COVID-19. Study at large: Samples came 142 and 148 days after COVID-19 diagnosis, before vaccination.

On roughly day 10 of culture, CD4+ T cells were separated out. Days 3 and 7 were when half the medium was replaced with IL-2 medium. Profiled with immunoSEQ multiplex PCR; TCRdb holds only in-frame clones, not every one. Of approximately 50,000 clones listed, 76% are singletons. As for this clone: Its antigen is not known.

V gave up 1 base and J gave up 8 bases, with 6 bases separating them. The germline V gene has CDR1 LGHNT and CDR2 FRNRAP. The CDR3 totals 13 residues. The chain recombines TRBV12-5 with TRBJ1-6; D is unresolved. Material: CD4+ T cells from PBMCs cultured without peptide, obtained before COVID-19 vaccination. The receptor was derived from a human donor who had a prior SARS-CoV-2 infection. The CDR3 coding sequence is TGTGCTAGTGGTTTGGACAGTCATTCACCCCTCCACTTT. Protein: CASGLDSHSPLHF.